This T cell receptor (beta chain) was retrieved from a study of blood T cell repertoires in COVID-19. Study-wide context: Sources were T cells, B-cell-depleted T cells, or PBMCs; the material itself was cDNA or gDNA.

This table comes from immunoSEQ multiplex PCR, and its TCRdb copy is limited to in-frame clones, with some not included. The table shows under 120,000 clones, with approximately 80% occurring only once. Germline V gene lookup returns CDR1 SGHRS and CDR2 YFSETQ. Trimming removed 3 bases at V and 0 bases at J, with 15 bases between. This CDR3 comprises 17 residues. This clonotype was sampled from a man between 65 and 85 years old with active or convalescent COVID-19. Sequenced sample: peripheral blood. V usage is TRBV5-1 and J usage is TRBJ1-4; a weak D match, TRBD1 (6 bases). The CDR3 sequence: CASSWGLGPATNEKLFF. CDR3 nucleotides: TGCGCCAGCAGCTGGGGGCTGGGTCCTGCAACTAATGAAAAACTGTTTTTT.